This TCR beta chain was identified in a study of neurological immune-mediated disorders. Synthesis of cDNA was carried out by template-switch 5'RACE. The reaction used 10-nucleotide random UMIs. TCRdb passed the 5' RACE reads through MiXCR, listing each CDR3 protein once. The table includes more than 100,000 distinct CDR3 sequences, under 14% detected once. Deletions cut 0 bases from V and 5 bases from J, with 8 bases between. The CDR3 length is 13 residues. Germline values: CDR1 SGHDN, CDR2 FVKESK. This clonotype turned up a few times. Its antigen is undetermined. The sample's time point: longitudinal time-point 3. Study-wide points: The greatest TCR clonal expansion occurred in HTLV-1-associated myelopathy and the least in multiple sclerosis, which fell below healthy controls.

The material sequenced was PBMCs. The TCR originated in a female donor with HTLV-1-associated myelopathy (HAM/TSP). The chain has TRBV14 and TRBJ2-7; D remains ambiguous. The CDR3 DNA reads TGTGCCAGCAGCCAAGATCTCCGCAACGAGCAGTACTTC. Protein: CASSQDLRNEQYF.